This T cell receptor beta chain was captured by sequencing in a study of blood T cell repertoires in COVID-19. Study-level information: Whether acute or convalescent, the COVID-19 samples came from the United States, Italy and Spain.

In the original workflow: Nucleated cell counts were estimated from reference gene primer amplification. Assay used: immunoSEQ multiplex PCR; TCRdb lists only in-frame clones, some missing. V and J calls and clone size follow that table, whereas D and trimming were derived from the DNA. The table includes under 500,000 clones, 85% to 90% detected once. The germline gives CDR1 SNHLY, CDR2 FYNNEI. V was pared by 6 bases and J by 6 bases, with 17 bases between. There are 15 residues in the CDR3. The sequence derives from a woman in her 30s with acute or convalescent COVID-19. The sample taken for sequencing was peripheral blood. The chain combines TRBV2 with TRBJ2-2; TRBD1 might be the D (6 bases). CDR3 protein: CASRTSTGSAGELFF. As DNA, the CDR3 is TGTGCCAGCAGGACCTCTACAGGGTCGGCCGGGGAGCTGTTTTTT.